This T cell receptor beta chain was captured by sequencing in a study of shared clonotypes between healthy human individuals. Regarding the study as a whole: Naive subsets generally exceeded memory subsets in estimated richness.

CD4+ cells underwent separation, giving CD45RA+ naive and CD45RA-negative memory subsets. Comments on this clone: The antigen is not known.

The genomic DNA of each subset was split evenly across several immunoSEQ plates. Profiled with immunoSEQ multiplex PCR; TCRdb holds only in-frame clones, not every one. The sample consists of 1.6 million or so clones, around 97% of them appearing once. Looked up from germline, CDR1 is SGHDN and CDR2 is FVKESK. The CDR3 contains 15 residues. V trimming: 3 bases; J trimming: 5 bases; junction bases outside the gene matches: 7. The rearrangement uses TRBV14 and TRBJ2-7; 10 bases map to TRBD2. This receptor was identified in a man aged 25 to 40 in good health. The sequenced sample was naive CD4+ T cells sorted from blood. The subset denotes: CD45RA+ positively selected. CDR3 sequence (DNA): TGTGCCAGCAGCCAGGAGCTAGCGGGAGTCCACGAGCAGTACTTC. As protein: CASSQELAGVHEQYF. Combining the CDR3 with reference TRBV14 and TRBJ2-7 gives the whole variable domain EAGVTQFPSHSVIEKGQTVTLRCDPISGHDNLYWYRRVMGKEIKFLLHFVKESKQDESGMPNNRFLAERTGGTYSTLKVQPAELEDSGVYFCASSQELAGVHEQYFGPGTRLTVT.